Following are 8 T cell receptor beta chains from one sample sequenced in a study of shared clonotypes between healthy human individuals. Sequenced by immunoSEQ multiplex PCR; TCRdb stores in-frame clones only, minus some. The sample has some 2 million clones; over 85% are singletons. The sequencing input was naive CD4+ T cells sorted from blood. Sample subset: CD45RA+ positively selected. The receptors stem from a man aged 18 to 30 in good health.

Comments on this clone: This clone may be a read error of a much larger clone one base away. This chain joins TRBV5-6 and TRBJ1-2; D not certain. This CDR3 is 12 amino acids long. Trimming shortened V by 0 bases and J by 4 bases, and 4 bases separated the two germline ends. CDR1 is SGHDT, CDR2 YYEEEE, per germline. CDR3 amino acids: CASSLDGYGYTF. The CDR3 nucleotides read TGTGCCAGCAGCTTGGACGGCTATGGCTACACCTTC.

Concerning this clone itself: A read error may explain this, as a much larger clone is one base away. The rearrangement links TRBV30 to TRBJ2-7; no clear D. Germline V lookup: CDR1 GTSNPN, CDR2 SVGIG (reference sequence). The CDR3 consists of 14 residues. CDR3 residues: CAWSAESRSHEQYF. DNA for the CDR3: TGTGCCTGGAGTGCGGAGAGCCGCTCCCACGAGCAGTACTTC.

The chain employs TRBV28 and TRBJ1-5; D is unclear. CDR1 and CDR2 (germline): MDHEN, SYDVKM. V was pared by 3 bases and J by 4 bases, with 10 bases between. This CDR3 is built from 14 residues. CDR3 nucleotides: TGTGCCAGCAGTTTGGTCAGACTAAATCAGCCCCAGCATTTT. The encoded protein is CASSLVRLNQPQHF.

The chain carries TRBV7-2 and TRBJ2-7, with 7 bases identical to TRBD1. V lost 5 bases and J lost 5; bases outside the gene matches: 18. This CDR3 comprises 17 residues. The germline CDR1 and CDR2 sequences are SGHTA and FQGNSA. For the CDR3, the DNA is TGTGCCAGCAGCCCAAGAAGAGGGGGCAGGAGAGCTAACGAGCAGTACTTC. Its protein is CASSPRRGGRRANEQYF.

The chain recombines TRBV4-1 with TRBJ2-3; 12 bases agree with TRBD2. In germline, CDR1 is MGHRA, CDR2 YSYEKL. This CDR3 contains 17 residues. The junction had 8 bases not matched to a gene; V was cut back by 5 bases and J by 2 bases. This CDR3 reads CASSKSSSGGATDTQYF. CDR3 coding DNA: TGCGCCAGCAGCAAGTCGTCTAGCGGGGGGGCCACAGATACGCAGTATTTT.

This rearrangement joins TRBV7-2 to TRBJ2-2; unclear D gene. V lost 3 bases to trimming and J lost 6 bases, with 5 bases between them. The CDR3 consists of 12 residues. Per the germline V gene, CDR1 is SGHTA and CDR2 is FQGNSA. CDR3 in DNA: TGTGCCAGCAGCTTTGGAGCCGGGGAGCTGTTTTTT. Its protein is CASSFGAGELFF.

CDR3 DNA: TGTGCCAGCAGCTTAGTCGAGGGACAGACCCAGTACTTC. Translation gives CASSLVEGQTQYF. This rearrangement joins TRBV7-6 to TRBJ2-5; D is possibly TRBD1 or TRBD2 (5 bases each). Germline-derived CDR1 and CDR2 are SGHVS and FNYEAQ. V was trimmed by 1 base and J by 6 bases, leaving 9 bases between them. This CDR3 region has 13 residues.

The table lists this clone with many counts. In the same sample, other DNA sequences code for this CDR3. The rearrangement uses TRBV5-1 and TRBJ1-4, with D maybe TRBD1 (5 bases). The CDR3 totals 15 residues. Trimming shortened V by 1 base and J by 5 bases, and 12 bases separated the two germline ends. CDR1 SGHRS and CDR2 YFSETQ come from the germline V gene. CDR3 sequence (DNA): TGCGCCAGCAGCTTGTCCGGGACCAAAAATGAAAAACTGTTTTTT. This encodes CASSLSGTKNEKLFF.